One and the same sample provided the 19 T cell receptor beta chains below, sequenced in a study of regulatory and conventional T cells in RAG deficiency. Profiling relied on immunoSEQ multiplex PCR, and the TCRdb table lists in-frame clones only, not all of them. The sample contains about 29,000 clones, roughly 96% of which appear only once. Genomic DNA came from blood conventional CD4+ T cells gated CD25-low CD127-high. The same sample was also studied in work on regulatory T cells. That work adds: Amplification used 52 TRBV primers and 13 TRBJ primers.

Sample: CD25- CD4+ T cells sorted from blood. The receptors were sampled from a human donor in good health.

The rearrangement links TRBV9 to TRBJ1-5; D possibly corresponds to TRBD1 (5 bases). V was cut by 3 bases and J by 8 bases, with 18 bases left in between. This CDR3 contains 15 residues. CDR1 and CDR2 from the germline V gene are SGDLS and YYNGEE. CDR3 DNA: TGTGCCAGCAGCGCTGCGGCCAGCCCACAGGAGCCCCAGCATTTT. This sequence encodes CASSAAASPQEPQHF.

The chain employs TRBV13 and TRBJ2-3; 15 nucleotides agree with TRBD2. After removal of 5 bases from V and 4 bases from J, the junction contained 4 bases not matched to a gene. The CDR3 length is 16 residues. Germline CDR1 and CDR2: PRHDT and FYEKMQ (reference sequence). This CDR3 reads CASSTGLAGGADTQYF. In DNA, the CDR3 is TGTGCCAGCAGCACAGGACTAGCGGGAGGGGCAGATACGCAGTATTTT. The variable domain in full, with the rest retrieved from reference TRBV13 and TRBJ2-3, is AAGVIQSPRHLIKEKRETATLKCYPIPRHDTVYWYQQGPGQDPQFLISFYEKMQSDKGSIPDRFSAQQFSDYHSELNMSSLELGDSALYFCASSTGLAGGADTQYFGPGTRLTVL.

This clone came up once. The rearrangement joins TRBV2 to TRBJ2-3, with 13 bases identical to TRBD2. Per the germline V gene, CDR1 is SNHLY and CDR2 is FYNNEI. This CDR3 spans 16 amino acids. V was pared by 6 bases and J by 3 bases, with 6 bases of the junction left unmatched. DNA of the CDR3: TGTGCCAGCAGGGGGCGACTAGCGGGGGGAACAGATACGCAGTATTTT. This codes for CASRGRLAGGTDTQYF.

V gene TRBV7-9 combines with J gene TRBJ2-7, with 12 bases matching TRBD2. This CDR3 has 16 amino acids. Per the germline V gene, CDR1 is SEHNR and CDR2 is FQNEAQ (reference sequence). V was clipped by 1 base and J by 4 bases; unmatched bases: 5. The CDR3 region is CASSLGLAGVMYEQYF. CDR3 bases: TGTGCCAGCAGCTTAGGACTAGCGGGGGTTATGTACGAGCAGTACTTC.

In DNA, the CDR3 is TGCGCCAGCAACAGGGGGTCCCCACAATACAATGAGCAGTTCTTC. Translating it yields CASNRGSPQYNEQFF. V and J are TRBV10-2 and TRBJ2-1, with TRBD1 identical over 8 bases. Germline V gene data show CDR1 as WSHSY and CDR2 as SAAADI. The CDR3 has 15 residues. V was pared by 7 bases and J by 4 bases, with 9 bases of the junction left unmatched.

In its sample, this clone was seen a few times. The J gene is TRBJ1-3, the V gene TRBV6-6; D gene unclear. This CDR3 region has 16 residues. Between the trimmed V and J ends, which lost 6 bases and 0 bases, there was a span of 15 bases. Looked up from germline, CDR1 is MNHNY and CDR2 is SVGAGI (reference sequence). DNA of the CDR3: TGTGCCAGCAGCTTAGCTATCCGATCCTCTGGAAACACCATATATTTT. It is translated as CASSLAIRSSGNTIYF.

The chain joins TRBV28 to TRBJ1-5; D might be TRBD1 (5 bases). Deletions cut 3 bases from V and 4 bases from J, with 19 bases between. CDR1 MDHEN and CDR2 SYDVKM come from the germline V gene. The CDR3 length is 17 residues. The CDR3 sequence is CASSFPRGGGPNQPQHF. The CDR3 region has the DNA TGTGCCAGCAGTTTTCCCCGCGGGGGGGGACCAAATCAGCCCCAGCATTTT.

V and J are TRBV19 and TRBJ1-2; 10 bases are shared with TRBD1. Germline V CDR1 and CDR2: LNHDA, SQIVND (reference sequence). This CDR3 has 14 residues. V lost 7 bases, J lost 7 bases, and 9 bases stayed unmatched. This chain's CDR3 is CASTPAWTGGGYTF. The CDR3 nucleotides read TGTGCCAGTACCCCCGCCTGGACAGGGGGTGGCTACACCTTC. The full variable domain, completed using reference TRBV19 and TRBJ1-2, is DGGITQSPKYLFRKEGQNVTLSCEQNLNHDAMYWYRQDPGQGLRLIYYSQIVNDFQKGDIAEGYSVSREKKESFPLTVTSAQKNPTAFYLCASTPAWTGGGYTFGSGTRLTVV.

The V and J genes are TRBV7-3 and TRBJ1-2; 8 bases are a match to TRBD1. The CDR3 is 13 residues long. CDR1 and CDR2 (germline): SGHTA, FQGTGA. V lost 3 bases to trimming and J lost 8 bases; unmatched junction nucleotides: 5. The CDR3 nucleotides are TGTGCCAGCAGCTTCTCGACAGGGGACGGCTACACCTTC. Protein product: CASSFSTGDGYTF.

V usage is TRBV9 and J usage is TRBJ1-6, with TRBD1 matching 9 bases. Per the germline V gene, CDR1 is SGDLS and CDR2 is YYNGEE. The ends lost 2 bases at V and 7 bases at J; junction bases unmatched: 4. This CDR3 is 15 amino acids long. CDR3 sequence (DNA): TGTGCCAGCAGCGTCCCCGGGACAGGGAATTCACCCCTCCACTTT. Protein product: CASSVPGTGNSPLHF.

The J gene is TRBJ1-2, the V gene TRBV27; maybe TRBD1 (5 bases). With 7 bases removed from V and 7 bases from J, the gap between germline ends came to 13 bases. In germline, CDR1 is MNHEY, CDR2 SMNVEV (reference sequence). The CDR3 is 12 amino acids. CDR3 loop: CASTPEGFGYTF. The CDR3 DNA reads TGTGCCAGCACCCCGGAGGGGTTTGGCTACACCTTC.

This chain links TRBV7-9 with TRBJ2-1, with TRBD2 identical over 8 bases. CDR1 SEHNR and CDR2 FQNEAQ come from the germline V gene (reference sequence). The J segment lost 7 bases and the V segment lost 3 bases, leaving 8 bases of the junction unmatched. The CDR3 has 15 residues. CDR3 residues: CASSLEIAGINEQFF. CDR3 DNA: TGTGCCAGCAGCTTGGAAATAGCGGGGATAAATGAGCAGTTCTTC.

J is TRBJ1-4 and V is TRBV27, with TRBD1 identical over 8 bases. The CDR3 totals 17 residues. Germline V gene data show CDR1 as MNHEY and CDR2 as SMNVEV (reference sequence). V gave up 3 bases and J gave up 4 bases; unmatched junction bases: 10. CDR3 DNA: TGTGCCAGCAGTTTCCTCTCCAGGGGGCGGATTAATGAAAAACTGTTTTTT. Translated, it gives CASSFLSRGRINEKLFF. Combining the CDR3 with reference TRBV27 and TRBJ1-4 gives the whole variable domain EAQVTQNPRYLITVTGKKLTVTCSQNMNHEYMSWYRQDPGLGLRQIYYSMNVEVTDKGDVPEGYKVSRKEKRNFPLILESPSPNQTSLYFCASSFLSRGRINEKLFFGSGTQLSVL.

The gene calls are TRBV6-4 and TRBJ1-4; 7 bases align to TRBD1. Trimming at V came to 2 bases and at J to 6 bases, leaving 9 bases not matched to a gene. The CDR3 runs 16 residues. CDR1 and CDR2 from the germline V gene are MRHNA and SNTAGT. The DNA of the CDR3 is TGTGCCAGCAGTGACCCGGTTCAGGGGGGTCATGAAAAACTGTTTTTT. This translates into CASSDPVQGGHEKLFF.

V is TRBV5-1 and J is TRBJ2-5; perhaps TRBD1 as D (5 bases). Looked up from germline, CDR1 is SGHRS and CDR2 is YFSETQ. V dropped 0 bases and J dropped 5 bases, with 17 bases sitting between them. CDR3 length equals 16 residues. The CDR3 protein is CASSLGRLRGSETQYF. The CDR3 DNA reads as TGCGCCAGCAGCTTGGGTCGGCTTAGGGGAAGCGAGACCCAGTACTTC.

The chain combines TRBV4-2 with TRBJ1-2, with 9 nucleotides matching TRBD1. V was clipped by 1 base and J by 4 bases; unmatched bases: 7. The CDR3 spans 16 residues. Per the germline V gene, CDR1 is LGHNA and CDR2 is YNFKEQ. The CDR3 loop reads CASSQVGTGRSYGYTF. As DNA, the CDR3 is TGTGCCAGCAGCCAAGTTGGGACAGGGAGGTCCTATGGCTACACCTTC.

This chain joins TRBV28 and TRBJ1-2; D is possibly TRBD1 (6 bases). The V and J ends lost 8 bases and 4 bases respectively, with 11 bases between them. Germline V gene sequence: CDR1 MDHEN, CDR2 SYDVKM. CDR3 length: 12 amino acids. CDR3 loop: CASGEGGYGYTF. As DNA, the CDR3 is TGTGCCAGCGGTGAAGGGGGCTATGGCTACACCTTC.

CDR3 protein: CASSLTDLYGYTF. For the CDR3, the DNA is TGTGCCAGCAGCCTGACAGATCTCTATGGCTACACCTTC. The chain joins TRBV7-9 to TRBJ1-2, with a weak D call TRBD1 (5 bases). V lost 5 bases and J 4 bases, leaving 11 bases between the germline ends. The CDR3 consists of 13 residues. Germline V gives CDR1 SEHNR, CDR2 FQNEAQ (reference sequence).

The genes are TRBV2 and TRBJ2-5; D might be TRBD1 (5 bases). With 7 bases removed from V and 5 bases from J, the gap between germline ends came to 14 bases. Germline V gene sequence: CDR1 SNHLY, CDR2 FYNNEI. This CDR3 is built from 13 residues. The CDR3 DNA is TGTGCCAGCAACGGCAGGGTCGACGAGACCCAGTACTTC. As protein: CASNGRVDETQYF.